This T cell receptor beta chain is from a study of Tregs in tolerant kidney transplant recipients. Overall study results and limits: For some patients, primers changed over time, blocking nucleotide-level comparison.

V was shortened by 10 bases and J by 2 bases, with 16 bases between the two germline ends. CDR1 is SGHVS, CDR2 FNYEAQ, per germline. The CDR3 runs to 14 residues. Related graft donors supplied nonmyeloablative bone marrow transplants, and mixed chimerism was transient. Unstimulated regulatory T cells (CD4+CD25+CD127-), CD4+CD25- non-regulatory cells, CD4 and CD8 cells were FACS-sorted from thawed PBMCs. TCRdb's table, derived via immunoSEQ multiplex PCR, lists solely in-frame clones and lacks some. This table has 65,000 to 85,000 clones, roughly nine tenths appearing once. In the case of this clone: Its antigen is unidentified.

This clonotype was obtained from a human patient who received a combined kidney and bone marrow transplant. Some T cells may arise from the graft donor. This chain uses TRBV7-6 with TRBJ2-3; perhaps TRBD2 as D (5 bases). The sequences come from CD4+ T cells from blood (PBMCs), collected 24 months after the transplant. CDR3 protein: CATAEGSSTDTQYF. The CDR3 DNA follows: TGTGCCACCGCCGAGGGATCTTCCACAGATACGCAGTATTTT.